This TCR beta chain was identified during a study of identical twins. A universal primer binding site was introduced by template switching. The final cDNA contained unique molecular identifiers. One entry per CDR3 protein results from TCRdb running MiXCR on the 5' RACE reads. The sample holds about 790,000 distinct CDR3 sequences, 18% seen once. The CDR3 is made up of 13 amino acids. V lost 4 bases to trimming and J lost 3 bases, with 10 bases between them. This same sample was also part of a study on T cells expressing NK-cell markers. That paper notes: Sequencing of TCR beta repertoires drew on sorted CD3+CD56+NKG2C+, CD3+CD56+NKG2C- and CD3+CD56-NKG2C+ T cells. Within the sequenced cohort of eight donors, seven exhibited HCMV seropositivity and one was seronegative. Alpha-beta TCR T cells were the sole sorting target in several experiments, owing to an anti-gamma-delta TCR antibody.

This chain joins TRBV12-3 or TRBV12-4 and TRBJ2-7; maybe TRBD1 (5 bases). Source material: PBMCs. The receptor comes from a woman younger than 30 in good health. CDR3 in DNA: TGTGCCAGCAGTTCTAGGGGCTTCTACGAGCAGTACTTC. Encoded protein: CASSSRGFYEQYF.